The 31 T cell receptor beta chains presented below share a single source sample, sequenced in a study of vaccination and CD4 T cells after COVID-19. As for treatment: roughly nine-day PBMC culture with coronavirus spike peptide pools or control peptides (ViraFEST assay). No cognate antigen is known for these TCRs. Oncomine TCR Beta short-read sequencing was applied to DNA from cultured CD4+ T cells. TCRdb used MiXCR to reprocess the PCR reads, holding one entry per CDR3 protein. The data contain around 20,000 distinct CDR3 sequences, about 40% of them singletons. The sample was CD4+ T cells from blood, cultured in vitro, taken before SARS-CoV-2 vaccination. The receptor set was obtained from a human donor who had recovered from COVID-19.

The chain links TRBV7-9 to TRBJ2-7; no clear D gene. Per germline, CDR1 SEHNR and CDR2 FQNEAQ (reference sequence). The CDR3 totals 13 residues. Trimming cost V 5 bases and J 5 bases, with 13 bases left between them. CDR3 loop: CASSALGGNEQYF. The CDR3 nucleotides read TGTGCCAGCAGCGCGCTAGGTGGGAACGAGCAGTACTTC. Full variable domain (outside the CDR3, taken from reference TRBV7-9 and TRBJ2-7): DTGVSQNPRHKITKRGQNVTFRCDPISEHNRLYWYRQTLGQGPEFLTYFQNEAQLEKSRLLSDRFSAERPKGSFSTLEIQRTEQGDSAMYLCASSALGGNEQYFGPGTRLTVT.

CDR3 sequence reads: CSALDREDQPQHF. The DNA of the CDR3 is TGCAGTGCTTTGGACAGGGAAGATCAGCCCCAGCATTTT. The J gene is TRBJ1-5, the V gene TRBV20-1; 8 bases match TRBD1. The CDR3 has 13 residues. Germline values: CDR1 DFQATT, CDR2 SNEGSKA (reference sequence). After removal of 5 bases from V and 5 bases from J, the junction contained 5 bases not matched to a gene.

The rearrangement joins TRBV12-3 or TRBV12-4 to TRBJ1-5; D gene unclear. The CDR3 is 14 residues long. The V end lost 2 bases, the J end lost 3 bases, and 8 bases lay between the germline ends. The CDR3 DNA sequence: TGTGCCAGCAGTTTATCGGGAAACAATCAGCCCCAGCATTTT. Its translation: CASSLSGNNQPQHF.

The table lists this clonotype with a few counts. V usage is TRBV6-5 and J usage is TRBJ2-1; the D call may be TRBD1 or TRBD2 (5 bases each). Germline V CDR1 and CDR2: MNHEY, SVGAGI. V lost 4 bases to trimming and J lost 9 bases, with 13 bases between them. This CDR3 is built from 13 residues. The CDR3 DNA is TGTGCCAGCAGTTCCACGGGAAGGGGTGAGCAGTTCTTC. Its translation is CASSSTGRGEQFF.

This clonotype was seen a few times. CDR3 coding DNA: TGTGCCACCAGCAGGGGGACTTCTAAAGAGACCCAGTACTTC. Its translation: CATSRGTSKETQYF. The chain combines TRBV15 with TRBJ2-5, with D tentatively TRBD2 (6 bases). The CDR3 has 14 residues. Germline V lookup: CDR1 LNHNV, CDR2 YYDKDF (reference sequence). Trimming shortened V by 3 bases and J by 3 bases, and 11 bases separated the two germline ends. The whole variable domain, filled in from reference TRBV15 and TRBJ2-5, reads DAMVIQNPRYQVTQFGKPVTLSCSQTLNHNVMYWYQQKSSQAPKLLFHYYDKDFNNEADTPDNFQSRRPNTSFCFLDIRSPGLGDTAMYLCATSRGTSKETQYFGPGTRLLVL.

The rearrangement joins TRBV6-2 or TRBV6-3 to TRBJ1-1; TRBD1 is a possible D gene (5 bases). This CDR3 has 14 amino acids. CDR1 is MNHEY and CDR2 is SVGEGT in the germline V gene. V lost 3 bases, J lost 4 bases, and 12 bases lay in between. The CDR3 coding sequence is TGTGCCAGCAGTTATTCTGGTAGGGGCACTGAAGCTTTCTTT. Its protein product is CASSYSGRGTEAFF.

This clonotype was seen a few times. This chain links TRBV7-9 with TRBJ1-2; 10 nucleotides match TRBD1. Germline loops: CDR1 SEHNR, CDR2 FQNEAQ (reference sequence). This CDR3 region has 15 residues. Trimming removed 4 bases from V and 4 bases from J; junction bases left unmatched: 6. The CDR3 nucleotides read TGTGCCAGCAGCTCTCGGGACAGGGGTACCTATGGCTACACCTTC. Translation: CASSSRDRGTYGYTF.

The gene calls are TRBV20-1 and TRBJ1-2; D ambiguous. The CDR3 totals 14 residues. In germline, CDR1 is DFQATT, CDR2 SNEGSKA (reference sequence). The V gene lost 6 bases and the J gene lost 1 base, with 15 bases spanning the gap. For the CDR3, the DNA is TGCAGTGCGTCTACGGCAGAGAGTAACTATGGCTACACCTTC. It encodes CSASTAESNYGYTF.

DNA for the CDR3: TGTGCCAGCGGACCCCTGGGGGGGGGAACCCCCCCCGATACGCAGTATTTT. It codes for CASGPLGGGTPPDTQYF. V usage is TRBV27 and J usage is TRBJ2-3, with 7 bases matching TRBD2. The germline gives CDR1 MNHEY, CDR2 SMNVEV (reference sequence). CDR3 length: 17 amino acids. V gave up 8 bases and J gave up 6 bases; unmatched junction bases: 20.

The table lists this clonotype with a few counts. The chain has TRBV7-9 and TRBJ2-1; tentatively, D is TRBD1 or TRBD2 (7 bases each). CDR1 SEHNR and CDR2 FQNEAQ come from the germline V gene (reference sequence). Trimming stripped 3 bases from V and 5 bases from J, with 14 bases between. CDR3 length equals 15 residues. CDR3 residues: CASSFKAGGDNEQFF. In DNA form, the CDR3 reads TGTGCCAGCAGCTTTAAGGCAGGGGGGGACAATGAGCAGTTCTTC. Based on the CDR3 plus reference TRBV7-9 and TRBJ2-1, the full variable domain is DTGVSQNPRHKITKRGQNVTFRCDPISEHNRLYWYRQTLGQGPEFLTYFQNEAQLEKSRLLSDRFSAERPKGSFSTLEIQRTEQGDSAMYLCASSFKAGGDNEQFFGPGTRLTVL.

This clonotype has a handful of counts. The rearrangement joins TRBV15 to TRBJ2-5; either TRBD1 or TRBD2 may supply D (6 bases each). CDR1 and CDR2 (germline): LNHNV, YYDKDF (reference sequence). This CDR3 has 14 amino acids. Trimming left V 0 bases short and J 5 bases short, with 10 bases between. CDR3 amino acids: CATSRDPGGETQYF. The CDR3 region has the DNA TGTGCCACCAGCAGAGATCCCGGGGGCGAGACCCAGTACTTC. The entire variable domain, with the rest obtained from reference TRBV15 and TRBJ2-5, is as follows: DAMVIQNPRYQVTQFGKPVTLSCSQTLNHNVMYWYQQKSSQAPKLLFHYYDKDFNNEADTPDNFQSRRPNTSFCFLDIRSPGLGDTAMYLCATSRDPGGETQYFGPGTRLLVL.

The V and J genes are TRBV20-1 and TRBJ2-5; D not resolved. Germline V CDR1 and CDR2: DFQATT, SNEGSKA (reference sequence). The length of the CDR3 is 11 residues. Trimming shortened V by 6 bases and J by 7 bases, and 12 bases separated the two germline ends. CDR3 sequence: CSALLEPTQYF. CDR3 nucleotide sequence: TGCAGTGCATTACTCGAGCCGACCCAGTACTTC.

The rearrangement joins TRBV12-3 or TRBV12-4 to TRBJ1-5; D possibly corresponds to TRBD1 (5 bases). Trimming removed 7 bases from V and 0 bases from J, with 10 bases in between. CDR3 length equals 14 residues. The CDR3: CASTMDISNQPQHF. In nucleotides, the CDR3 is TGTGCCAGCACCATGGACATTAGCAATCAGCCCCAGCATTTT.

This clonotype was observed a few times. The chain couples TRBV5-4 to TRBJ1-5; D not certain. V shed 3 bases and J shed 4 bases, with 14 bases lying between them. Germline V gives CDR1 SGHNT, CDR2 YYREEE (reference sequence). This CDR3 comprises 15 residues. In DNA form, the CDR3 reads TGTGCCAGCAGCTCAAACCTGACACCTAATCAGCCCCAGCATTTT. Protein sequence: CASSSNLTPNQPQHF.

V is TRBV20-1 and J is TRBJ2-7; 7 bases line up with TRBD1. The V gene end was trimmed by 6 bases and the J gene end by 3 bases; junction bases not matched to a gene: 11. Germline assignment: CDR1 DFQATT and CDR2 SNEGSKA (reference sequence). The CDR3 runs to 14 residues. The DNA for the CDR3 is TGCAGTGCCCAAAGCCAGACAGGGCTCTACGAGCAGTACTTC. It specifies CSAQSQTGLYEQYF.

The rearrangement links TRBV19 to TRBJ1-5; 9 nucleotides match TRBD1. J was trimmed by 3 bases and V by 5 bases; bases with no gene match: 11. The CDR3 totals 17 residues. Per germline, CDR1 LNHDA and CDR2 SQIVND (reference sequence). CDR3 in amino acids: CASSPPGTGRNNQPQHF. The CDR3 region has the DNA TGTGCCAGTAGTCCCCCCGGGACAGGGCGTAACAATCAGCCCCAGCATTTT.

The chain recombines TRBV7-9 with TRBJ1-1; D may be TRBD1 (5 bases). CDR3 length: 15 residues. Looked up from germline, CDR1 is SEHNR and CDR2 is FQNEAQ (reference sequence). V lost 2 bases, J lost 0 bases, and 10 bases lay in between. The CDR3 sequence: CASSLPGTMNTEAFF. DNA of the CDR3: TGTGCCAGCAGCTTACCGGGGACGATGAACACTGAAGCTTTCTTT.

J is TRBJ2-5 and V is TRBV20-1; D is uncertain. The germline V and J ends were trimmed by 0 bases and 4 bases, with 9 bases remaining between them. Germline lookup yields CDR1 DFQATT and CDR2 SNEGSKA (reference sequence). CDR3 length: 13 amino acids. CDR3 amino acids: CSARDWGTETQYF. The CDR3, as DNA: TGCAGTGCTAGAGATTGGGGAACAGAGACCCAGTACTTC.

The genes are TRBV11-2 and TRBJ2-3; 10 bases are a match to TRBD1. Germline V CDR1 and CDR2: SGHAT, FQNNGV. The V segment lost 5 bases and the J segment 5 bases; nucleotides outside the gene matches: 4. CDR3 length equals 14 residues. In DNA form, the CDR3 reads TGTGCCAGCAGCCACCGGACAGGGGGAGATACGCAGTATTTT. Translated, it gives CASSHRTGGDTQYF.

In DNA, the CDR3 is TGTGCCAGCAGCAAAGTTAGGGGGCCGGACATTCAGTACTTC. Its translation: CASSKVRGPDIQYF. The chain recombines TRBV21-1 with TRBJ2-4; the listed D gene, TRBD1, was not tested against the DNA. TRBV21-1 is noted as a pseudogene. The CDR3 extends over 14 amino acids.

The CDR3 protein is CASSPLRQGPEAFF. Here the CDR3 DNA reads TGCGCCAGCAGCCCCCTCCGACAGGGCCCTGAAGCTTTCTTT. This rearrangement joins TRBV5-1 to TRBJ1-1, with 7 bases identical to TRBD1. Germline assignment: CDR1 SGHRS and CDR2 YFSETQ. The CDR3 runs to 14 residues. V shed 4 bases, J shed 6 bases, and the junction held 9 bases outside the gene matches. Full variable domain (outside the CDR3, taken from reference TRBV5-1 and TRBJ1-1): KAGVTQTPRYLIKTRGQQVTLSCSPISGHRSVSWYQQTPGQGLQFLFEYFSETQRNKGNFPGRFSGRQFSNSRSEMNVSTLELGDSALYLCASSPLRQGPEAFFGQGTRLTVV.

The chain joins TRBV6-1 to TRBJ1-6, with D uncertain. V lost 0 bases and J 11 bases, leaving 5 bases between the germline ends. This CDR3 is built from 12 residues. Per the germline V gene, CDR1 is MNHNS and CDR2 is SASEGT. CDR3 nucleotide sequence: TGTGCCAGCAGTGAAGCTGGCCCACCCCTCCACTTT. Its translation is CASSEAGPPLHF.

This sequence joins TRBV20-1 and TRBJ1-5; 8 bases align to TRBD1. V was clipped by 3 bases and J by 1 base; unmatched bases: 5. CDR3 size: 15 residues. The germline V gene encodes CDR1 DFQATT and CDR2 SNEGSKA (reference sequence). The CDR3 DNA reads as TGCAGTGCTAGGGGCAGGGGGCTAAGCAATCAGCCCCAGCATTTT. This gives the protein CSARGRGLSNQPQHF.

V gene TRBV4-3 combines with J gene TRBJ1-5; D gene uncertain. This CDR3 is 14 amino acids long. Germline-derived CDR1 and CDR2 are LGHNA and YSLEER. Trimming took off 0 bases at V and 4 bases at J, with 7 bases between the two ends. CDR3 nucleotide sequence: TGCGCCAGCAGCCAAGATACCAGTAATCAGCCCCAGCATTTT. Translating it yields CASSQDTSNQPQHF.

This rearrangement joins TRBV5-4 to TRBJ1-2, with D uncertain. The CDR3 length is 14 residues. V was pared by 0 bases and J by 2 bases, with 8 bases between. From germline, CDR1 is SGHNT and CDR2 YYREEE (reference sequence). This CDR3 is CASSLAPVNYGYTF. The CDR3 DNA reads as TGTGCCAGCAGCTTGGCCCCGGTGAACTATGGCTACACCTTC.

The DNA of the CDR3 is TGCAGTGCTAGGGAGCGGGGGGCCATTACCTACAATGAGCAGTTCTTC. Residues: CSARERGAITYNEQFF. The V gene is TRBV20-1, the J gene TRBJ2-1, with TRBD2 matching 9 bases. V shed 3 bases and J 2 bases; nucleotides not matched to a gene: 8. The CDR3 consists of 16 residues. The germline CDR1 and CDR2 sequences are DFQATT and SNEGSKA (reference sequence).

This rearrangement joins TRBV5-6 to TRBJ2-3; a weak D match, TRBD2 (6 bases). Trimming cost V 5 bases and J 0 bases, with 13 bases left between them. The CDR3 is 15 residues long. Germline CDR1 is SGHDT and CDR2 is YYEEEE. CDR3 sequence reads: CASSRDLTSTDTQYF. The CDR3 DNA sequence: TGTGCCAGCAGTAGGGACTTAACTAGCACAGATACGCAGTATTTT.

This sequence joins TRBV5-5 and TRBJ1-5; D is undetermined. CDR1 is SGHKS and CDR2 is YYEKEE in the germline V gene (reference sequence). Trimming cost V 0 bases and J 5 bases, with 12 bases left between them. The CDR3 is made up of 15 amino acids. The CDR3 nucleotides are TGTGCCAGCAGCTTGGTTGCGGGTATAGATCAGCCCCAGCATTTT. Protein: CASSLVAGIDQPQHF.

This rearrangement joins TRBV10-3 to TRBJ2-1, with TRBD2 as a possible D gene (5 bases). Germline V gene lookup returns CDR1 ENHRY and CDR2 SYGVKD. V was pared by 8 bases and J by 7 bases, with 15 bases between. The CDR3 length is 13 residues. CDR3 DNA: TGTGCCATCGCCAACTGGGGAGCTAATGAGCAGTTCTTC. Translation gives CAIANWGANEQFF.

This chain connects TRBV2 to TRBJ1-2; 8 nucleotides line up with TRBD1. Germline CDR1 SNHLY, CDR2 FYNNEI. CDR3 length equals 15 residues. Germline trimming cut 10 bases from V and 4 bases from J; bases unmatched to any gene: 14. In DNA form, the CDR3 reads TGTGCCAATAGATCAGGGGGCCCAAATCTCTATGGCTACACCTTC. Protein: CANRSGGPNLYGYTF.

This clonotype turned up a few times. The gene calls are TRBV20-1 and TRBJ2-7, with TRBD2 matching over 8 bases. The germline V gene encodes CDR1 DFQATT and CDR2 SNEGSKA (reference sequence). V gave up 0 bases and J gave up 0 bases; unmatched junction bases: 7. This CDR3 has 16 residues. CDR3 sequence (DNA): TGCAGTGCTAGAGATATCCAGCGGGAGCCCTCCTACGAGCAGTACTTC. Its translation is CSARDIQREPSYEQYF.